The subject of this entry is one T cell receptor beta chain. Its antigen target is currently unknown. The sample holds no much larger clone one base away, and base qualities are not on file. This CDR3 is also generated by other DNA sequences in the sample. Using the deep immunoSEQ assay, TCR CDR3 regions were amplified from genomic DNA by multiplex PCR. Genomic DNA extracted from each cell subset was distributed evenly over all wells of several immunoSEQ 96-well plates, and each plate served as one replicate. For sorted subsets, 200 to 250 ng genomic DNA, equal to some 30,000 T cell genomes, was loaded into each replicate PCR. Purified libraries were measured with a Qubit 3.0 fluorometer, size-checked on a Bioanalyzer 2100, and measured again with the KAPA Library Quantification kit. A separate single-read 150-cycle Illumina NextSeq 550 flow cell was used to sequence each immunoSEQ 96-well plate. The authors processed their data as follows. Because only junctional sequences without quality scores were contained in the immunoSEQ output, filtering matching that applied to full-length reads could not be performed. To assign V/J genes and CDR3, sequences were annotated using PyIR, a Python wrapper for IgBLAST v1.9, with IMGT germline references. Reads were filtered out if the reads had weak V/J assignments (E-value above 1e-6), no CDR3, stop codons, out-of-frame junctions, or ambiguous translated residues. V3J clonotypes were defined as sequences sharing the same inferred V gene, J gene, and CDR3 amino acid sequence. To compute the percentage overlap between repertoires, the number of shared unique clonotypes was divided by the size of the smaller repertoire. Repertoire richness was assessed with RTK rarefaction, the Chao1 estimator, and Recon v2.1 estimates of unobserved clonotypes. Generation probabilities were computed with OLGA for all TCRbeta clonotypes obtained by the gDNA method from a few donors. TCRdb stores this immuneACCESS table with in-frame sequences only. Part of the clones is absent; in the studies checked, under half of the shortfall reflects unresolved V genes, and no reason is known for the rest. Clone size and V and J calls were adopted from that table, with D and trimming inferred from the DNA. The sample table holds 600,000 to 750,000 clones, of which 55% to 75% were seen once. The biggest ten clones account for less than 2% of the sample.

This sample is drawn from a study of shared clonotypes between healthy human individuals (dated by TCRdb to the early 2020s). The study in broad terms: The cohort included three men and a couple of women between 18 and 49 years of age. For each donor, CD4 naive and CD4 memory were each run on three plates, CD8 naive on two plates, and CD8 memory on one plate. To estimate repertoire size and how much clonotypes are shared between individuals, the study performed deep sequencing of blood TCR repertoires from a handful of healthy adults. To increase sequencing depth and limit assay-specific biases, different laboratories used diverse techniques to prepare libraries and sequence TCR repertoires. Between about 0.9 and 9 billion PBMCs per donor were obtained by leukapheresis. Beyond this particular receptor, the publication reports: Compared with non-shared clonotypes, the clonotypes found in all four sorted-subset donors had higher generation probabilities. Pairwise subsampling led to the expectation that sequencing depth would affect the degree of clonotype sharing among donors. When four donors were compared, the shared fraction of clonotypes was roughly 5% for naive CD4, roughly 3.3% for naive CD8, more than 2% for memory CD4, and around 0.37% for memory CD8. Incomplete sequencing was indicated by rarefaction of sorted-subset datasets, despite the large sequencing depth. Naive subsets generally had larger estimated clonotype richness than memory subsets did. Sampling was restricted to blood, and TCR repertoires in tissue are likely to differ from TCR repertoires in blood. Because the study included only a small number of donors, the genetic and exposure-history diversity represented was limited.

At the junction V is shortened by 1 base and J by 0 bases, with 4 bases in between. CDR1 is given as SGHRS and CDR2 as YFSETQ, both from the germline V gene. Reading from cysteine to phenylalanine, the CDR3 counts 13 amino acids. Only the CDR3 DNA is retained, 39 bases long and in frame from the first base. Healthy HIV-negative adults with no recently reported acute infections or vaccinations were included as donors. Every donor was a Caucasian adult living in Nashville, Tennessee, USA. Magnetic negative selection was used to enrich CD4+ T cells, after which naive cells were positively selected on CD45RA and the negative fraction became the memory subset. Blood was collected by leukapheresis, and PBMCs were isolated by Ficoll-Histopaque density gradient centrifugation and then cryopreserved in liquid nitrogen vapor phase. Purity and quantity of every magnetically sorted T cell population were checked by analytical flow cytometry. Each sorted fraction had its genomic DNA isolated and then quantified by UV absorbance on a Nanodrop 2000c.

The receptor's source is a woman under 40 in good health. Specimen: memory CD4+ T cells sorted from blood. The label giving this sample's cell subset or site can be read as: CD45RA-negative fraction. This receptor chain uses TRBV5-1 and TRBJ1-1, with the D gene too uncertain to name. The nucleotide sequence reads TGCGCCAGCAGCTTGCTTCTGAACACTGAAGCTTTCTTT. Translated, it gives CASSLLLNTEAFF.